One T cell receptor beta chain is described in this entry. What it binds is unknown. Every patient had mismatch repair deficiency by PCR or immunohistochemistry. The CDR3 is 14 residues long. The ends were cut back, 0 bases at V and 3 bases at J, with 9 bases in the middle. Germline CDR1 reads MNHEY; CDR2 reads SMNVEV (reference sequence). These data come from a study of PD-1 blockade in mismatch repair-deficient tumors. Overall study context: Patients had over ten mismatch repair-deficient cancer types and were previously treated and progressing. The study's findings and limits: Tumor-resident clones, often undetectable pretreatment in blood, expanded then contracted after pembrolizumab.

Measured with immunoSEQ multiplex PCR; TCRdb has only the in-frame clones, and not every one. Here the sample spans 50,000 to 75,000 clones, more than 70% being singletons. The chain combines TRBV27 with TRBJ2-7, with D hard to call. This receptor was obtained from an adult with mismatch repair-deficient cancer. The input for sequencing was peripheral blood, taken 52 weeks after starting pembrolizumab. The CDR3 coding sequence is TGTGCCAGCAGTTTATCCGGACGGAACTACGAGCAGTACTTC. Translation: CASSLSGRNYEQYF.